This TCR beta chain was observed in a study of cytomegalovirus exposure and HLA in healthy donors. Study results and caveats: One cluster of highly shared sequence variants probably arose as a sequencing artifact. Researchers counted around 180 TCR beta chains as cytomegalovirus-associated.

As regards this clone: The antigen is not known.

In the PCR, 60 Vbeta and 13 Jbeta primers were used. TCRdb's copy holds only in-frame clones and misses some; the assay was immunoSEQ multiplex PCR. The sample consists of some 80,000 clones, about 79% of them appearing once. Germline V gene data show CDR1 as SGDLS and CDR2 as YYNGEE. The CDR3 consists of 18 residues. With V trimmed by 2 bases and J by 1 base, 7 bases remained unmatched. What was sequenced was PBMCs. The TCR was taken from a man aged 35 to 55 in good health and CMV-seronegative. J is TRBJ1-4 and V is TRBV9, with TRBD1 matching over 11 bases. The CDR3 bases are TGTGCCAGCAGCGTCGGGACAGGGGGATCCAAAACTAATGAAAAACTGTTTTTT. Protein product: CASSVGTGGSKTNEKLFF.